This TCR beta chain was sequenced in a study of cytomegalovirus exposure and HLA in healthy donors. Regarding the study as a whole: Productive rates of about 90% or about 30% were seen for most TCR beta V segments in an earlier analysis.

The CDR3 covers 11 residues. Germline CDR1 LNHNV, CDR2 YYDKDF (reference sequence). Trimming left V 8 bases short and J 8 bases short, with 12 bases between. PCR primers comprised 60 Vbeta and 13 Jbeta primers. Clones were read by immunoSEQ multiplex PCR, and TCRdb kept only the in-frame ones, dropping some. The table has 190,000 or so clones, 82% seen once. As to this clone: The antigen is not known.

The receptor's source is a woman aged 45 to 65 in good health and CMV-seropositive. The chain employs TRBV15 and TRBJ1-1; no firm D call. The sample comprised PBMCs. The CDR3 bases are TGTGCCACCGGGCCGCAAAGGGAAGCTTTCTTT. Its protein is CATGPQREAFF. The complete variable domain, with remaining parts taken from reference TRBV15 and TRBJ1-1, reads DAMVIQNPRYQVTQFGKPVTLSCSQTLNHNVMYWYQQKSSQAPKLLFHYYDKDFNNEADTPDNFQSRRPNTSFCFLDIRSPGLGDTAMYLCATGPQREAFFGQGTRLTVV.